This is a list of T cell receptor beta chains from one sample in a study of T cells in Graves' hyperthyroidism and ophthalmopathy. TCRdb used MiXCR to reprocess the multiplex PCR reads, holding one entry per CDR3 protein. The data show about 52,000 distinct CDR3 sequences, approximately 52% seen once. What was sequenced was blood. The receptors derive from a woman aged 50 to 65 with Graves' ophthalmopathy. Each CDR3 is given with its conserved first and last residue. A D gene is named only where the DNA matches it firmly. The size of a clone is reported for some rows only, either as once, few or many, or as a class for expanded clones.

clone size: many
V gene: TRBV9
CDR3 length: 15
D gene: TRBD1
J gene: TRBJ1-2
CDR3 DNA: TGTGCCAGCAGCGTAGGAGGGACAGGGGCTACTGGCTACACCTTC
CDR3 protein: CASSVGGTGATGYTF

clone size: many
V gene: TRBV4-1
CDR3 length: 17
D gene: .
J gene: TRBJ1-5
CDR3 DNA: TGCGCCAGCAGCCAGCTAGAACCCGGGAGAAGCAATCAGCCCCAGCATTTT
CDR3 protein: CASSQLEPGRSNQPQHF

clone size: many
V gene: TRBV4-2
CDR3 length: 14
D gene: .
J gene: TRBJ1-2
CDR3 DNA: TGTGCCAGCAGCCAAGACGGGGCCGCCAATGGCTACACCTTC
CDR3 protein: CASSQDGAANGYTF

clone size: .
V gene: TRBV24-1
CDR3 length: 15
D gene: TRBD1
J gene: TRBJ2-3
CDR3 DNA: TGTGCCACCTCAGCCGCGCAGGGGGCAACAGATACGCAGTATTTT
CDR3 protein: CATSAAQGATDTQYF

clone size: .
V gene: TRBV7-8
CDR3 length: 16
D gene: .
J gene: TRBJ1-5
CDR3 DNA: TGTGCCAGCAGCACACACAGGGTGACGGGCAATCAGCCCCAGCATTTT
CDR3 protein: CASSTHRVTGNQPQHF

clone size: .
V gene: TRBV7-6
CDR3 length: 21
D gene: .
J gene: TRBJ2-3
CDR3 DNA: .
CDR3 protein: CASSFYICSAESGGSEDTQYF

clone size: medium-sized
V gene: TRBV2
CDR3 length: 12
D gene: .
J gene: TRBJ1-2
CDR3 DNA: TGTGCCAGCAGGGCCACAGGGAGAGGCTACACCTTC
CDR3 protein: CASRATGRGYTF

clone size: .
V gene: TRBV20-1
CDR3 length: 16
D gene: TRBD1
J gene: TRBJ2-3
CDR3 DNA: TGCAGTGCTAGGGACGACAGGGGGCAGGGGCGCGACGCGCAGTATTTT
CDR3 protein: CSARDDRGQGRDAQYF

clone size: many
V gene: TRBV5-1
CDR3 length: 16
D gene: .
J gene: TRBJ2-2
CDR3 DNA: TGCGCCAGCAGCTTGGGCCCAGCGGCGAACACCGGGGAGCTGTTTTTT
CDR3 protein: CASSLGPAANTGELFF

clone size: many
V gene: TRBV29-1
CDR3 length: 15
D gene: TRBD2
J gene: TRBJ2-2
CDR3 DNA: TGCAGCGTTGGGATAGCGGGTCCGAACACCGGGGAGCTGTTTTTT
CDR3 protein: CSVGIAGPNTGELFF

clone size: .
V gene: TRBV6-6
CDR3 length: 15
D gene: .
J gene: TRBJ2-5
CDR3 DNA: TGTGCCAGCAGTTACGGGGTCAGGGACCAAGAGACCCAGTACTTC
CDR3 protein: CASSYGVRDQETQYF

clone size: .
V gene: TRBV10-2
CDR3 length: 14
D gene: TRBD2
J gene: TRBJ2-7
CDR3 DNA: TGCGCCAGCAGTGATGGACTAGCGGGTATCGAGCAGTACTTC
CDR3 protein: CASSDGLAGIEQYF

clone size: .
V gene: TRBV2
CDR3 length: 14
D gene: TRBD1
J gene: TRBJ1-6
CDR3 DNA: TGTGCCTCGCTTCGGGACAGACTCAATTCACCCCTCCACTTT
CDR3 protein: CASLRDRLNSPLHF

clone size: .
V gene: TRBV7-6
CDR3 length: 14
D gene: .
J gene: TRBJ1-2
CDR3 DNA: TGTGCCAGCAGCTTAGCGATGGAGGGCCCGAGCTACACCTTC
CDR3 protein: CASSLAMEGPSYTF

clone size: .
V gene: TRBV20-1
CDR3 length: 16
D gene: TRBD2
J gene: TRBJ2-3
CDR3 DNA: TGCAGTGCTCGGCCGGGACTAGCGGGGGGGCCAGATACGCAGTATTTT
CDR3 protein: CSARPGLAGGPDTQYF

clone size: .
V gene: TRBV20-1
CDR3 length: 13
D gene: .
J gene: TRBJ1-2
CDR3 DNA: TGCAGTGCTAGAGCCCTGGGACTTCTAGGCTACACCTTC
CDR3 protein: CSARALGLLGYTF

clone size: many
V gene: TRBV7-9
CDR3 length: 14
D gene: TRBD1
J gene: TRBJ2-6
CDR3 DNA: TGTGCCAGCAGCACCAAGGGACAGGGTAACGTCCTGACTTTC
CDR3 protein: CASSTKGQGNVLTF

clone size: .
V gene: TRBV7-9
CDR3 length: 16
D gene: TRBD2
J gene: TRBJ2-7
CDR3 DNA: TGTGCCAGCAGCACCGCCGGGGGGACTACCCCCTACGAGCAGTACTTC
CDR3 protein: CASSTAGGTTPYEQYF

clone size: many
V gene: TRBV4-3
CDR3 length: 18
D gene: .
J gene: TRBJ1-5
CDR3 DNA: TGCGCCAGCAGCCAAGATCATCCTCAGGGGAGGGGCAATCAGCCCCAGCATTTT
CDR3 protein: CASSQDHPQGRGNQPQHF

clone size: .
V gene: TRBV9
CDR3 length: 14
D gene: .
J gene: TRBJ2-3
CDR3 DNA: TGTGCCAGCAGCGTAGGGACGACCACAGATACGCAGTATTTT
CDR3 protein: CASSVGTTTDTQYF

clone size: .
V gene: TRBV20-1
CDR3 length: 8
D gene: .
J gene: TRBJ1-6
CDR3 DNA: TGCAGTGCCTCACCCCTCCACTTT
CDR3 protein: CSASPLHF

clone size: .
V gene: TRBV20-1
CDR3 length: 15
D gene: .
J gene: TRBJ2-7
CDR3 DNA: TGCAGTGCTAGAGTGCGGCGGGGTGCAACCTACGAGCAGTACTTC
CDR3 protein: CSARVRRGATYEQYF

clone size: .
V gene: TRBV4-1
CDR3 length: 16
D gene: .
J gene: TRBJ1-4
CDR3 DNA: TGCGCCAGCAGCCCCTGGGACTCCCAGACTAATGAAAAACTGTTTTTT
CDR3 protein: CASSPWDSQTNEKLFF

clone size: many
V gene: TRBV7-3
CDR3 length: 18
D gene: TRBD2
J gene: TRBJ2-5
CDR3 DNA: TGTGCCAGCAGCCTCGGGACTAGCGGGGGGGCCGGAGGGGAGACCCAGTACTTC
CDR3 protein: CASSLGTSGGAGGETQYF

clone size: once
V gene: TRBV5-1
CDR3 length: 15
D gene: TRBD2
J gene: TRBJ2-5
CDR3 DNA: TGCGCCGGCAGCCGGGGACTAGCGGCACAAGAGGCCCAGTACTTC
CDR3 protein: CAGSRGLAAQEAQYF

clone size: many
V gene: TRBV4-2
CDR3 length: 13
D gene: .
J gene: TRBJ2-7
CDR3 DNA: TGTGCCAGCAGCCACCTGACATCCTACGAGCAGTACTTC
CDR3 protein: CASSHLTSYEQYF

clone size: .
V gene: TRBV20-1
CDR3 length: 12
D gene: .
J gene: TRBJ2-1
CDR3 DNA: TGCAGTGCTAGAGGGCTAAACAATGAGCAGTTCTTC
CDR3 protein: CSARGLNNEQFF

clone size: medium-sized
V gene: TRBV29-1
CDR3 length: 11
D gene: .
J gene: TRBJ2-7
CDR3 DNA: TGCAGCGTTGAGGGGTCCTACGAGCAGTACTTC
CDR3 protein: CSVEGSYEQYF

clone size: .
V gene: TRBV20-1
CDR3 length: 13
D gene: .
J gene: TRBJ1-2
CDR3 DNA: TGCAGTGCTAGAGGACGCGAGGGGTCCGGCTACACCTTC
CDR3 protein: CSARGREGSGYTF

clone size: many
V gene: TRBV19
CDR3 length: 16
D gene: .
J gene: TRBJ2-2
CDR3 DNA: TGTGCCAGTAGTAGTATAGAAGGAGGGGGGACCGGGGAGCTGTTTTTT
CDR3 protein: CASSSIEGGGTGELFF

clone size: medium-sized
V gene: TRBV29-1
CDR3 length: 14
D gene: TRBD1
J gene: TRBJ1-2
CDR3 DNA: TGCAGCGCTTCGGGCGGACAGGGGGCATCTGGCTACACCTTC
CDR3 protein: CSASGGQGASGYTF

clone size: many
V gene: TRBV19
CDR3 length: 17
D gene: .
J gene: TRBJ2-7
CDR3 DNA: TGTGCCAGTAGTCCCCCATTCGCCGGGACCGCAACCTACGAGCAGTACTTC
CDR3 protein: CASSPPFAGTATYEQYF

clone size: many
V gene: TRBV5-6
CDR3 length: 15
D gene: .
J gene: TRBJ1-2
CDR3 DNA: TGTGCCAGCAGCCCACTTGGAGGGGCTAACTATGGCTACACCTTC
CDR3 protein: CASSPLGGANYGYTF

clone size: many
V gene: TRBV7-6
CDR3 length: 14
D gene: TRBD2
J gene: TRBJ2-5
CDR3 DNA: TGTGCCAGCAGCTCCCTAGCGGGACAAGAGACCCAGTACTTC
CDR3 protein: CASSSLAGQETQYF

clone size: many
V gene: TRBV4-2
CDR3 length: 14
D gene: .
J gene: TRBJ1-4
CDR3 DNA: TGTGCCAGCAGCCAAGATCGGTCGAATGAAAAACTGTTTTTT
CDR3 protein: CASSQDRSNEKLFF

clone size: many
V gene: TRBV4-1
CDR3 length: 14
D gene: .
J gene: TRBJ2-1
CDR3 DNA: TGCGCCAGCAGCCAAGGCTCAGGGGAGTCGGGGCAGTTCTTC
CDR3 protein: CASSQGSGESGQFF

clone size: many
V gene: TRBV12-3/TRBV12-4
CDR3 length: 14
D gene: .
J gene: TRBJ2-4
CDR3 DNA: TGTGCCAGCAGTTTAGCCCAGGGGCAAAACATTCAGTACTTC
CDR3 protein: CASSLAQGQNIQYF

clone size: .
V gene: TRBV29-1
CDR3 length: 12
D gene: .
J gene: TRBJ2-7
CDR3 DNA: TGCAGCGCGCGGGATAATGCCTACGGGCAGTACTTC
CDR3 protein: CSARDNAYGQYF

clone size: .
V gene: TRBV20-1
CDR3 length: 14
D gene: .
J gene: TRBJ1-2
CDR3 DNA: TGCAGTGCTAGGTGGAGGGAAGGGTTGTATGGCTACACCTTC
CDR3 protein: CSARWREGLYGYTF

clone size: many
V gene: TRBV5-1
CDR3 length: 15
D gene: .
J gene: TRBJ2-5
CDR3 DNA: TGCGCCAGCAGCTTGGCCTATCGGTCCCAAGAGACCCAGTACTTC
CDR3 protein: CASSLAYRSQETQYF

clone size: .
V gene: TRBV20-1
CDR3 length: 12
D gene: .
J gene: TRBJ2-3
CDR3 DNA: TGCAGTGCTATAGGGGTGACAGATGCGCAGTATTTT
CDR3 protein: CSAIGVTDAQYF

clone size: .
V gene: TRBV7-2
CDR3 length: 17
D gene: TRBD2
J gene: TRBJ2-5
CDR3 DNA: TGTGCCAGCAGCTTGTGGCGGGGGGGCCGGACCGGGGAGACCCAGTACTTC
CDR3 protein: CASSLWRGGRTGETQYF

clone size: many
V gene: TRBV10-1
CDR3 length: 17
D gene: .
J gene: TRBJ1-3
CDR3 DNA: TGCGCCAGCAGGAAAGGGGTCCGGGTTCGGATTGGTGACACCATATATTTT
CDR3 protein: CASRKGVRVRIGDTIYF

clone size: many
V gene: TRBV27
CDR3 length: 15
D gene: TRBD2
J gene: TRBJ2-7
CDR3 DNA: TGTGCCAGCAGTCCTCGGGCTAGCGGGGATGGAGAGCAGTACTTC
CDR3 protein: CASSPRASGDGEQYF

clone size: many
V gene: TRBV12-3/TRBV12-4
CDR3 length: 14
D gene: .
J gene: TRBJ1-2
CDR3 DNA: TGTGCCAGCACCTGGGCTGGGCGTAACTATGGCTACACCTTC
CDR3 protein: CASTWAGRNYGYTF

clone size: many
V gene: TRBV6-5
CDR3 length: 14
D gene: .
J gene: TRBJ2-2
CDR3 DNA: TGTGCCAGCAGTTTCGGGACCTTAACCGGGGAGCTGTTTTTT
CDR3 protein: CASSFGTLTGELFF

clone size: many
V gene: TRBV7-2
CDR3 length: 17
D gene: TRBD2
J gene: TRBJ2-3
CDR3 DNA: TGTGCCAGCAGCTTGGAACTAGCGGACGTGAGCACAGATACGCAGTATTTT
CDR3 protein: CASSLELADVSTDTQYF

clone size: .
V gene: TRBV20-1
CDR3 length: 13
D gene: .
J gene: TRBJ2-2
CDR3 DNA: TGCAGTTCCAGCGACCCGAACACCGGGGAGCTGTTTTTT
CDR3 protein: CSSSDPNTGELFF